Listed below are T cell receptor beta chains from one sample, sequenced in a study of early T cells in non-severe SARS-CoV-2 infection. In TCRdb, the 5' RACE reads were re-called with MiXCR into one record per CDR3 protein. The sample has 20,000 to 25,000 distinct CDR3 sequences, around 6% seen once. This material consisted of whole blood, taken at baseline. Receptor source: an adult who was a healthcare worker with PCR-confirmed SARS-CoV-2 infection or an uninfected control (not recorded which). Both conserved end residues are trimmed from each CDR3. Fields, in order: V gene, J gene, CDR3 protein.

TRBV20-1,TRBJ2-3,SARVNVAADTQY
TRBV20-1,TRBJ1-6,SASLPGTGNSPLH
TRBV7-2,TRBJ1-5,ASSLYLGNQPQH
TRBV5-1,TRBJ1-2,ASSTQGASNGYT
TRBV20-1,TRBJ1-4,SASEAGKENEKLF
TRBV7-3,TRBJ2-1,ASSTDSARYNEQF
TRBV27,TRBJ2-7,ASSDGSSYEQY
TRBV7-2,TRBJ2-4,ASSPMGGGGAKNIQY
TRBV7-2,TRBJ2-1,ASSLDSRTYNEQF
TRBV7-9,TRBJ1-2,ASSLSGQGRANYGYT
TRBV7-8,TRBJ2-3,ASSLAGGRTDTQY
TRBV12-3/TRBV12-4,TRBJ2-1,ASSWGDEQF
TRBV5-1,TRBJ1-1,ASSSLGGEGDTEAF
TRBV7-9,TRBJ2-7,ASSPQLMAPRY
TRBV18,TRBJ1-3,ASSPTTDSGNTIY
TRBV11-2,TRBJ2-3,ASSPELAASTDTQY
TRBV7-9,TRBJ2-3,ASSDGLTYTQY
TRBV6-2/TRBV6-3,TRBJ2-1,ASSTASNEQF
TRBV12-3/TRBV12-4,TRBJ1-3,ASSFRGFGNTIY
TRBV5-6,TRBJ2-1,ASSFQGPIFPFEQF
TRBV7-2,TRBJ2-2,AIRPRRNTGELF
TRBV15,TRBJ2-3,ATSTQTDTQY
TRBV7-3,TRBJ1-1,ASSLSGQNTEAF
TRBV12-3/TRBV12-4,TRBJ2-3,ASVGQGARDTQY
TRBV6-5,TRBJ2-7,ASRTGGEQY
TRBV7-6,TRBJ1-2,ASSPDRVYGYT
TRBV6-5,TRBJ1-2,ASSYSIGAGEGGYT
TRBV5-1,TRBJ2-7,ASSLEGLYEQY